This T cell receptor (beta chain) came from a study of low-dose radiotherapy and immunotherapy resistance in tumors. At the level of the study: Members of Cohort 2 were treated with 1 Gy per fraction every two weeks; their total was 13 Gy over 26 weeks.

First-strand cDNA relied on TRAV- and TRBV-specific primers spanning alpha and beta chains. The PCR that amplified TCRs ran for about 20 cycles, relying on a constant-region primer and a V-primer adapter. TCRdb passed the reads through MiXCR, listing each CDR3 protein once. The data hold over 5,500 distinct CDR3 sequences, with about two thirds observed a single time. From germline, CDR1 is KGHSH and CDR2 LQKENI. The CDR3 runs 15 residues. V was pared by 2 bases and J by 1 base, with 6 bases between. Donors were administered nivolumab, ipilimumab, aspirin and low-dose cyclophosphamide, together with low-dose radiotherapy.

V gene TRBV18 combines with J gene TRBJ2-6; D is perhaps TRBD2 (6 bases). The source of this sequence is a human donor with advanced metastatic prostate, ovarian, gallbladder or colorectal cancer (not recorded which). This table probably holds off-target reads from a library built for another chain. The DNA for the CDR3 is TGTGCCAGCTCACCAGGGAGGTCTGGGGCCAACGTCCTGACTTTC. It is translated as CASSPGRSGANVLTF.